These 16 T cell receptor beta chains originate from one sample sequenced in a study of CD8+ T cells in alopecia areata. Treatment indicated: oral pan-JAK inhibitor, 5-10 mg twice daily. RNA extraction and reverse transcription yielded cDNA as sequencing template. Assay used: immunoSEQ multiplex PCR; TCRdb lists only in-frame clones, some missing. The data show approximately 190,000 clones, with nearly 60% seen just once and under 7% held by the top ten. Sequenced material: CD4+ T cells sorted from blood, taken at week 24, from a patient treated with tofacitinib. The receptors derive from a human donor with alopecia areata.

The chain employs TRBV4-1 and TRBJ1-1, with a possible D match to TRBD1 (5 bases). Germline CDR1 MGHRA, CDR2 YSYEKL. There are 13 residues in the CDR3. The V end was cut by 4 bases, the J end by 7 bases, with 13 bases between. The CDR3 bases are TGCGCCAGCAGCCGGGACCAGGTATTTGAAGCTTTCTTT. It yields the protein CASSRDQVFEAFF.

V gene TRBV6-5 combines with J gene TRBJ1-6; maybe TRBD1 (5 bases). The length of the CDR3 is 12 residues. Trimming took 2 bases from V and 12 from J, leaving 8 bases between them. Germline CDR1 and CDR2: MNHEY and SVGAGI. CDR3 loop: CASSYRGGPLHF. DNA for the CDR3: TGTGCCAGCAGTTACAGGGGCGGACCCCTCCACTTT.

The chain is built from TRBV7-3 and TRBJ1-6; 7 bases map to TRBD1. Per germline, CDR1 SGHTA and CDR2 FQGTGA. This CDR3 contains 14 residues. V shed 5 bases, J shed 10 bases, and the junction held 8 bases outside the gene matches. The CDR3 DNA follows: TGTGCCAGCAGCAGGACAGGACGGGGATCACCCCTCCACTTT. It yields the protein CASSRTGRGSPLHF.

The genes are TRBV6-1 and TRBJ2-1; D may be TRBD2 (5 bases). V lost 6 bases, J lost 5 bases, and 11 bases lay in between. The germline V gene encodes CDR1 MNHNS and CDR2 SASEGT. The CDR3 is 13 amino acids. As DNA, the CDR3 is TGTGCCAGCAGGATTCAGGAGGACAATGAGCAGTTCTTC. It codes for CASRIQEDNEQFF.

This rearrangement joins TRBV5-1 to TRBJ1-2; D not certain. CDR1 and CDR2 (germline): SGHRS, YFSETQ. Trimming took 4 bases from V and 8 from J, leaving 12 bases between them. The CDR3 length is 12 residues. DNA for the CDR3: TGCGCCAGCAGCGAGGATGGGCACGGCTACACCTTC. It encodes CASSEDGHGYTF.

The chain uses TRBV29-1 and TRBJ2-1; TRBD2 matches 8 bases. Germline trimming cut 3 bases from V and 6 bases from J; bases unmatched to any gene: 10. The CDR3 has 15 amino acids. Germline assignment: CDR1 SQVTM and CDR2 ANQGSEA. CDR3 in DNA: TGCAGCGTTGATGAGTCGGGACTAGTGAGCAATGAGCAGTTCTTC. Its protein is CSVDESGLVSNEQFF.

The V call is TRBV9, the J call TRBJ2-5, with unresolved D. The CDR3 is 13 amino acids. Per the germline V gene, CDR1 is SGDLS and CDR2 is YYNGEE. Trimming took off 0 bases at V and 5 bases at J, with 8 bases between the two ends. CDR3 nucleotide sequence: TGTGCCAGCAGCGTAGGTGAAGTGGAGACCCAGTACTTC. The encoded protein is CASSVGEVETQYF.

This clone has more than one count but fewer than ten. CDR3 in amino acids: CASSRRDSYTGELFF. CDR3 in DNA: TGTGCCAGCAGTCGCCGGGACAGCTACACCGGGGAGCTGTTTTTT. The genes are TRBV27 and TRBJ2-2, with 7 bases identical to TRBD1. The CDR3 runs 15 residues. Losses at the gene ends were 5 bases for V and 3 bases for J; bases not matched to a gene: 6. Per germline, CDR1 MNHEY and CDR2 SMNVEV (reference sequence).

V gene TRBV5-1 combines with J gene TRBJ2-5; TRBD1 aligns across 7 bases. Trimming took 4 bases from V and 7 from J; bases not matched to a gene: 10. Germline lookup yields CDR1 SGHRS and CDR2 YFSETQ. The CDR3 runs to 14 residues. This CDR3 reads CASSVGTETGTQYF. DNA of the CDR3: TGCGCCAGCAGCGTAGGGACAGAAACGGGGACCCAGTACTTC.

V usage is TRBV7-2 and J usage is TRBJ1-1; D unclear. Germline CDR1 reads SGHTA; CDR2 reads FQGNSA. This CDR3 comprises 13 residues. V lost 1 base, J lost 3 bases, and 6 bases lay in between. The CDR3 loop reads CASSLDTDTEAFF. CDR3 nucleotide sequence: TGTGCCAGCAGCTTAGACACTGACACTGAAGCTTTCTTT.

The chain carries TRBV7-7 and TRBJ2-5; 12 bases agree with TRBD2. Germline V gene data show CDR1 as SSHAT and CDR2 as FNYEAQ (reference sequence). The trim removed 1 base at V and 5 bases at J, leaving 2 bases unmatched. There are 15 residues in the CDR3. The CDR3 nucleotides read TGTGCCAGCAGCTTAGGACTAGCGGGAGAGGAGACCCAGTACTTC. Translating it yields CASSLGLAGEETQYF.

The CDR3 DNA reads as TGTGCCAGCAGCGTGGGGACAGGGGAACGCGAGACCCAGTACTTC. As protein: CASSVGTGERETQYF. This rearrangement joins TRBV5-4 to TRBJ2-5; 10 nucleotides align to TRBD1. Germline V gives CDR1 SGHNT, CDR2 YYREEE (reference sequence). V lost 4 bases and J lost 5; bases outside the gene matches: 8. CDR3 length equals 15 residues. The full variable domain, rest sourced from reference TRBV5-4 and TRBJ2-5, is ETGVTQSPTHLIKTRGQQVTLRCSSQSGHNTVSWYQQALGQGPQFIFQYYREEENGRGNFPPRFSGLQFPNYSSELNVNALELDDSALYLCASSVGTGERETQYFGPGTRLLVL.

The gene calls are TRBV4-1 and TRBJ1-1; D possibly corresponds to TRBD1 (5 bases). Trimming left V 1 base short and J 4 bases short, with 16 bases between. Germline V gene sequence: CDR1 MGHRA, CDR2 YSYEKL. The CDR3 is 16 amino acids. CDR3 coding DNA: TGCGCCAGCAGCCAAGTTTTCAGGAACGGGGGCACTGAAGCTTTCTTT. Translation gives CASSQVFRNGGTEAFF.

The CDR3 sequence: CASSPSPAIVSNEQFF. The DNA of the CDR3 is TGTGCCAGCTCACCGAGCCCCGCAATAGTGAGCAATGAGCAGTTCTTC. The V call is TRBV18, the J call TRBJ2-1; D is unresolved. CDR3 length: 16 residues. Trimming took off 3 bases at V and 6 bases at J, with 18 bases between the two ends. The V gene's germline CDR1 is KGHSH and CDR2 LQKENI.

V is TRBV7-2 and J is TRBJ2-3, with no clear D. V was cut by 10 bases and J by 11 bases, with 10 bases left in between. The germline V gene encodes CDR1 SGHTA and CDR2 FQGNSA. The CDR3 extends over 9 amino acids. CDR3 loop: CAIGKGQYF. CDR3 in DNA: TGTGCCATAGGCAAGGGGCAGTATTTT. Supplemented by reference TRBV7-2 and TRBJ2-3, the full variable domain reads GAGVSQSPSNKVTEKGKDVELRCDPISGHTALYWYRQSLGQGLEFLIYFQGNSAPDKSGLPSDRFSAERTGGSVSTLTIQRTQQEDSAVYLCAIGKGQYFGPGTRLTVL.

The chain links TRBV5-1 to TRBJ2-2; D remains unclear. Germline V CDR1 and CDR2: SGHRS, YFSETQ. The CDR3 sequence is 15 residues long. Trimming pared 2 bases from V and 4 bases from J, leaving 12 bases between. CDR3 protein: CASSLEWSGTGELFF. The CDR3 coding sequence is TGCGCCAGCAGCTTAGAGTGGTCGGGCACCGGGGAGCTGTTTTTT.